This paragraph covers one TCR beta chain sequence. Its antigen specificity is not known. Within one base of it there is no much larger clone, and no base qualities were kept. This record comes from a study of T cell changes during pregnancy in multiple sclerosis (dated by TCRdb to between 2018 and 2021). With respect to the entire study: In women with multiple sclerosis, the researchers looked at how the T cell repertoire shifted as pregnancy progressed.

The receptor library was made with the immunoSEQ multiplex PCR assay. Here the immuneACCESS table is served through TCRdb, limited to in-frame sequences with V and J called. Missing clones are a known gap in these copies; in checked studies unresolved V genes cover under half, and the rest lacks a known reason. This sample comprises tens of thousands of clones, around 90% of them detected only once. 0.52% of the sample is held by the ten biggest clonotypes. The sequences come from CD4+ T cells from peripheral blood mononuclear cells, collected in the third trimester of pregnancy. The receptor was derived from a female donor with multiple sclerosis, enrolled in a pregnancy study.

This receptor has the CDR3 CASSLVVQGAHEQYF. Here is the DNA: TGTGCCAGCAGCTTGGTTGTACAGGGGGCCCACGAGCAGTACTTC. The receptor chain draws on TRBV5-5 and TRBJ2-7; TRBD1 aligns with 9 central bases. The germline V gene encodes CDR1 SGHKS and CDR2 YYEKEE (reference sequence). CDR3 length: 15 amino acids, cysteine to phenylalanine. Only the CDR3 region is kept as DNA, spanning 45 bases read in frame from base 1. Trimming leaves V shorter by 0 bases and J shorter by 5 bases, with the junction holding 6 bases beyond the gene matches.